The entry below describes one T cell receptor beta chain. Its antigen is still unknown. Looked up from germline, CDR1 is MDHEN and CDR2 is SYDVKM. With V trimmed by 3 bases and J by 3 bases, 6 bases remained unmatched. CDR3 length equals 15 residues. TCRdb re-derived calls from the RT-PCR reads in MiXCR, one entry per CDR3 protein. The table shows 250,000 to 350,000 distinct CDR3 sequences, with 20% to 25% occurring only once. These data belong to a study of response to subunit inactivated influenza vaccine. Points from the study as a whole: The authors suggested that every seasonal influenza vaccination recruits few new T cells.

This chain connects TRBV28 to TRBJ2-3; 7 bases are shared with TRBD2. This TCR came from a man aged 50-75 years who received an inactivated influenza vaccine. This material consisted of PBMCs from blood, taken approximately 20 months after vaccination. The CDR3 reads CASSLGGRMTDTQYF. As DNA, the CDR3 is TGTGCCAGCAGTTTGGGCGGGAGAATGACAGATACGCAGTATTTT. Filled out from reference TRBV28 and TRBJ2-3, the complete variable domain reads DVKVTQSSRYLVKRTGEKVFLECVQDMDHENMFWYRQDPGLGLRLIYFSYDVKMKEKGDIPEGYSVSREKKERFSLILESASTNQTSMYLCASSLGGRMTDTQYFGPGTRLTVL.